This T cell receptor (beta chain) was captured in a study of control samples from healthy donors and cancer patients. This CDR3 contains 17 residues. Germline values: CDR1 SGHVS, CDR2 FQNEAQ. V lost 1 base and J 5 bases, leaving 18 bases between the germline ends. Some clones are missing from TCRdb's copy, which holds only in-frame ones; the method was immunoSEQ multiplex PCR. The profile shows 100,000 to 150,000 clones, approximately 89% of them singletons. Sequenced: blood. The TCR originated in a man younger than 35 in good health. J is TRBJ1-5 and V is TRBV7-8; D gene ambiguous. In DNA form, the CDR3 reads TGTGCCAGCAGCTTAGGTCGGGCGGGGAGGAGAGATCAGCCCCAGCATTTT. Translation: CASSLGRAGRRDQPQHF.